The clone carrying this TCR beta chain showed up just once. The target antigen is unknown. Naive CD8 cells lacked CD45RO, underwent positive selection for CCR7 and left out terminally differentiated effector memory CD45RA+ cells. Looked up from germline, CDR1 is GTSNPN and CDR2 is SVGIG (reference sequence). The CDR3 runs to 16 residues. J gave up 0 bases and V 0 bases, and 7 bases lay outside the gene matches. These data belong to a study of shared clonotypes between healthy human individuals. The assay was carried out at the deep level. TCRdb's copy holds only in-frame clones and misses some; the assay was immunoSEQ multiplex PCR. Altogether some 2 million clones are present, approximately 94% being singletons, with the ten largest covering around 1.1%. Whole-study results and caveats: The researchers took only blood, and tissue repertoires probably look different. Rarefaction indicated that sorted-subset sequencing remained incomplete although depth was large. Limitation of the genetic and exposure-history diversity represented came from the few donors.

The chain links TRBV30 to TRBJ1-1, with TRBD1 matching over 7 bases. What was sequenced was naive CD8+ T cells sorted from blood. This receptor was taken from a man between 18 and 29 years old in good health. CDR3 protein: CAWSVWWGQLNTEAFF. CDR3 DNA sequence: TGTGCCTGGAGTGTTTGGTGGGGACAGCTGAACACTGAAGCTTTCTTT.